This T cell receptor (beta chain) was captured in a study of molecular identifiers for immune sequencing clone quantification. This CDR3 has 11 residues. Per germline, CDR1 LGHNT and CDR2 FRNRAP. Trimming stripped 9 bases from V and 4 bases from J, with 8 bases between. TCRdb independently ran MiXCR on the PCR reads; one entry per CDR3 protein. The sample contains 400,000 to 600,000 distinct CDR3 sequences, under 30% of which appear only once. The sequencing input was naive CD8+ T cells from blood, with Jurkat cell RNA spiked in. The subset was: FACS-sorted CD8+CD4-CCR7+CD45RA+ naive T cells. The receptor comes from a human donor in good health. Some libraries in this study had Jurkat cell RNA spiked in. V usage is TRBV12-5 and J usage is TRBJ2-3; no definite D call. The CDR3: CARRKADTQYF. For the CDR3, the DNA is TGTGCTAGAAGGAAGGCAGATACGCAGTATTTT.